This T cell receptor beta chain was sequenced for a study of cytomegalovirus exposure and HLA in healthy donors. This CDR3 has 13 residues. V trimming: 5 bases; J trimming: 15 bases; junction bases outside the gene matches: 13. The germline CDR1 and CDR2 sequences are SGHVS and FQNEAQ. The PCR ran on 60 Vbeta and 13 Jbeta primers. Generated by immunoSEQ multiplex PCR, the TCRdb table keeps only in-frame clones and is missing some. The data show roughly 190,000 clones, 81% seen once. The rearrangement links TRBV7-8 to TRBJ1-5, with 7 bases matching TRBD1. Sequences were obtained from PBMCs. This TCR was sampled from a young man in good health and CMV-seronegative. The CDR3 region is CASSLGTDRVLHF. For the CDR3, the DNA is TGTGCCAGCAGCCTCGGGACCGACAGGGTTCTGCATTTT.